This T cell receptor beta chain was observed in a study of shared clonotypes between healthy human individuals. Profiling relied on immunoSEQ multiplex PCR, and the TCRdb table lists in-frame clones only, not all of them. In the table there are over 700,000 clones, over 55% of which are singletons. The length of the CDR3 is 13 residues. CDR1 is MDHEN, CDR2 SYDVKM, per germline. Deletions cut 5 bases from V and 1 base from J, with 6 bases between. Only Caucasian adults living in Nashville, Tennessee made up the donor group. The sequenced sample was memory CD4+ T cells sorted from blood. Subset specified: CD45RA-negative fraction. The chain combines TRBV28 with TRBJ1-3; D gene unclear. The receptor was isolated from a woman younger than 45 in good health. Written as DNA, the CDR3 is TGTGCCAGCAGTCCCGGGTCTGGAAACACCATATATTTT. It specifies CASSPGSGNTIYF.